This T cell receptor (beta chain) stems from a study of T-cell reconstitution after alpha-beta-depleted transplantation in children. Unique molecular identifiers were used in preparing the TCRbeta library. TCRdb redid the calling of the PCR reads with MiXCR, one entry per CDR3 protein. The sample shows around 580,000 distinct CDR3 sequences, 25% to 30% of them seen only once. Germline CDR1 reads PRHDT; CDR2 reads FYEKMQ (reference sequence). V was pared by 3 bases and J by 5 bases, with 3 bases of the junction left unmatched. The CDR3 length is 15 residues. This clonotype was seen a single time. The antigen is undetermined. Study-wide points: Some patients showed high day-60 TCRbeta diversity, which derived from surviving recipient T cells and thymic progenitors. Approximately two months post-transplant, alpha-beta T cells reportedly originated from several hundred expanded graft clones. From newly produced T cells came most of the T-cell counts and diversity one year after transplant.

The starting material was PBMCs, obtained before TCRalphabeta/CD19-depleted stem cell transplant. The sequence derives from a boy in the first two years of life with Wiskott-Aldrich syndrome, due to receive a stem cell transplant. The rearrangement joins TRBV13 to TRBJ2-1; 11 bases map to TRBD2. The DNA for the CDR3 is TGTGCCAGCAGCTTCGGGACTAGCGGTCACAATGAGCAGTTCTTC. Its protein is CASSFGTSGHNEQFF.